This section outlines one T cell receptor (beta chain) sequence together with its context. Described time point: persistent/refractory GD, antithyroid drugs over 5 years with positive TRAb. TCR sequences were obtained from RNA taken from PBMCs. Patients with Graves' disease were diagnosed by American Thyroid Association guidelines. CDR3 regions were amplified by Arm-PCR using iRepertoire HTBI primers to build TCR beta libraries. One entry per CDR3 protein, called by TCRdb with MiXCR from the multiplex PCR reads. This table has around 450,000 distinct CDR3 sequences, 20% to 25% appearing once. The sample originates from a study of regulatory T cells in long-lasting Graves disease. The CDR3 runs 15 residues. Per germline, CDR1 LNHDA and CDR2 SQIVND (reference sequence). Unmatched junction bases numbered 5, after V lost 2 bases and J lost 4 bases.

The rearrangement joins TRBV19 to TRBJ1-5, with TRBD1 matching over 7 bases. The receptor comes from a female donor with Graves disease. Source: peripheral blood mononuclear cells (PBMCs), taken when the disease was refractory, from a patient treated with antithyroid drugs. The CDR3 protein is CASSISPGGNQPQHF. The CDR3 DNA reads TGTGCCAGTAGTATATCCCCAGGGGGTAATCAGCCCCAGCATTTT.